These 3 T cell receptor beta chains came from one sample sequenced in a study of blood T cell repertoires in COVID-19. This table comes from immunoSEQ multiplex PCR, and its TCRdb copy is limited to in-frame clones, with some not included. The sample includes about 190,000 clones, around 84% seen only once; the top ten take approximately 15%. Specimen: peripheral blood. These receptors came from a young man with active or convalescent COVID-19.

The chain recombines TRBV4-2 with TRBJ1-5, with D possibly matching TRBD1 (6 bases). In germline, CDR1 is LGHNA, CDR2 YNFKEQ. The CDR3 has 15 amino acids. Trimming cost V 5 bases and J 4 bases, with 15 bases left between them. CDR3 region: CASSAQGGGNQPQHF. CDR3 coding DNA: TGTGCCAGCAGCGCACAGGGAGGGGGGAATCAGCCCCAGCATTTT.

This chain connects TRBV7-9 to TRBJ1-2; 8 nucleotides line up with TRBD1. The length of the CDR3 is 17 residues. Looked up from germline, CDR1 is SEHNR and CDR2 is FQNEAQ (reference sequence). The V segment lost 1 base and the J segment 2 bases; nucleotides outside the gene matches: 9. In nucleotides, the CDR3 is TGTGCCAGCAGCTTAGGACAGGGGAGAGGGGAAAACTATGGCTACACCTTC. It encodes CASSLGQGRGENYGYTF.

The V gene is TRBV11-2, the J gene TRBJ2-1; D is unresolved. Trimming shortened V by 0 bases and J by 4 bases, and 7 bases separated the two germline ends. This CDR3 has 14 residues. Germline CDR1 and CDR2: SGHAT and FQNNGV. CDR3: CASSLDGPYNEQFF. Written as DNA, the CDR3 is TGTGCCAGCAGCTTAGATGGGCCTTACAATGAGCAGTTCTTC.